Below, one T cell receptor (beta chain) is given with its context. Antigen unknown. This record belongs to a study of cytomegalovirus exposure and HLA in healthy donors. The CDR3 totals 12 residues. The germline gives CDR1 SEHNR, CDR2 FQNEAQ (reference sequence). V lost 8 bases and J 1 base, leaving 7 bases between the germline ends. Study-wide results and caveats: In a later analysis, at a false discovery rate of 0.05, under 20,000 TCR beta sequences were associated with HLA alleles. A later analysis appeared to link common viral pathogens to several of the most significant clusters. According to the study, roughly 160 TCR beta chains were cytomegalovirus-associated.

The PCR had 60 Vbeta and 13 Jbeta primers. The assay was immunoSEQ multiplex PCR, and TCRdb's table has in-frame clones only and misses some. This repertoire shows around 150,000 clones, about 85% found once; its top ten account for roughly 2.2%. The sequencing input was PBMCs. The TCR was taken from a man aged 18 to 35 in good health and CMV-seropositive. The chain is built from TRBV7-9 and TRBJ2-3; D unresolved. CDR3 coding DNA: TGTGCCAGCTCAACGGGCACAGATACGCAGTATTTT. It codes for CASSTGTDTQYF.